This T cell receptor (beta chain) was identified during a study of shared clonotypes between healthy human individuals. Notes on the study in general: Sorted-subset sequencing, rarefaction showed, was incomplete despite large depth. Few donors restricted represented genetic and exposure-history diversity.

Generated by immunoSEQ multiplex PCR, the TCRdb table keeps only in-frame clones and is missing some. This table has about 2,500,000 clones, roughly nine tenths appearing once. Germline CDR1 reads SGHNT; CDR2 reads YYREEE (reference sequence). The CDR3 is 13 residues long. V was trimmed by 5 bases and J by 2 bases, leaving 10 bases between them. Regarding this clone: Its antigen is not known.

The rearrangement links TRBV5-4 to TRBJ1-2; a possible D gene is TRBD1 (5 bases). The clonotype originates from a man between 18 and 35 years old in good health. Sequenced sample: naive CD4+ T cells sorted from blood. Subset denoted: CD45RA+ positively selected. The CDR3 coding sequence is TGTGCCAGCAGACCGGACAACAACTATGGCTACACCTTC. Its translation is CASRPDNNYGYTF.